This T cell receptor beta chain was recovered during a study of vaccination and CD4 T cells after COVID-19 (dated by TCRdb to between 2021 and 2022). With regard to the full study: Convalescent patients had a positive SARS-CoV-2 result on nasal swab PCR, and of these patients, fewer than ten had mild disease and one had severe disease. The convalescent cohort comprised six males and four females, including two Hispanic individuals, seven Caucasians, two Asians and one multiracial person. Two doses of either the Pfizer-BioNTech BNT162b2 vaccine (n=8) or the Moderna mRNA-1273 vaccine (n=2) were administered to participants. Post-COVID blood samples from convalescent patients were collected a median of approximately 100 days after diagnosis, with a range of 35 to 161 days. The time from the second vaccine dose to post-vaccine blood sampling had a median of around 72 days and ranged from roughly 13 to 241 days. For a few convalescent patients, samples were collected at an early post-vaccination timepoint (day 14) as well as at a late post-vaccination timepoint (days 161 to 241). In approximately eleven COVID-19 convalescent patients and several infection-naive healthy vaccine recipients, the spike-specific CD4+ TCR repertoire before mRNA vaccination was compared with the repertoire after mRNA vaccination.

As for this clonotype: The target of this receptor is not known. Base qualities are not recorded, but no much larger clone differs from it by a single base.

The study at large found these results: Only a relatively small number of convalescent patients were included in the study, and early timepoints following natural infection were not analyzed. Among convalescent patients, a median about 86% of the SARS-CoV-2-reactive clones seen after vaccination appeared only after vaccination, which suggests priming specific to the vaccine. Of the vaccine-specific clones found in convalescent patients, nearly all (304 of 307) were mono-reactive for SARS-CoV-2 spike instead of being cross-reactive with common cold coronaviruses. Although the median number of SARS-CoV-2-reactive clonotypes went up from roughly 23 after infection to some 40 after vaccination, the increase was not significant.

The label giving this sample's time point can be read as: late sampling 161 to 241 days after vaccination in a few convalescent patients. Positive SARS-CoV-2 PCR tests in the convalescent patients dated from March to December 2020, before Alpha, Beta and Delta variants emerged in the United States. PBMCs were separated from whole blood using Ficoll-Paque Plus gradient centrifugation and then either used fresh or cryopreserved at -140C. The germline V and J ends show losses of 6 bases and 12 bases respectively, and no gene match explains 11 bases of the junction. The germline V gene (reference sequence) gives CDR1 as DFQATT and CDR2 as SNEGSKA. The CDR3 runs 14 residues from the cysteine to the phenylalanine. Only the CDR3 DNA stays, 42 bases, in frame from base 1. The method was PCR. This sample was sequenced with an Illumina iSeq 100. The source study handled its data this way. Non-productive sequences were removed, and CDR3s not starting with C, not ending with F or W, or shorter than 7 amino acids were discarded. Similarity between CDR3 sequences was evaluated in R version 3.6.1 using Levenshtein distances (stringdist) and unrooted phylogenetic trees (ape). TCRdb reworked the public reads: Q25 trimming with fastp, MiXCR clone assembly, productive beta chains retained. Under each unique CDR3 protein, matching rows form one entry showing the most common genes and DNA. None of the V and J calls come from the authors' own analysis; TCRdb made them. This sample gives approximately 29,000 distinct CDR3 sequences in total; 50% of them show up just once. Jointly, the top ten make up 5.8% of the sample.

Sequencing was performed on CD4+ T cells from blood, taken about 7 months after SARS-CoV-2 vaccination. The sequence derives from a human donor who had recovered from COVID-19. The rearranged segments are TRBV20-1 and TRBJ2-1, with 13 bases matching TRBD2. Here is the DNA: TGCAGTGCCCAGAGGACTAGCGGGAGTTTTAGGCAGTTCTTC. Its protein reads: CSAQRTSGSFRQFF.